Following are 18 T cell receptor beta chains from one sample sequenced in a study of T-cell reconstitution after alpha-beta-depleted transplantation in children (dated by TCRdb to the mid-2010s). Libraries were constructed by PCR. TCRdb names Illumina HiSeq 2500 as the instrument used. TCR library preparation used molecular barcoding, with unique molecular identifiers applied to normalize quantification of the TCRbeta repertoire. TCRdb reran the public reads through fastp at Q25 and MiXCR, keeping productive beta chains. Entries are consolidated by CDR3 protein sequence, retaining the most common genes and DNA. The sample includes 300,000 to 400,000 distinct CDR3 sequences, with roughly 15% observed a single time. The biggest ten clones account for about 41% of the sample. According to the study, the label for this sample's treatment or condition signals: allogeneic hematopoietic cell transplantation with graft depleted of TCRalphabeta T cells and CD19 B cells.

The specimen comprised PBMCs, mostly from graft donor cells, sampled 360 days after TCRalphabeta/CD19-depleted stem cell transplant. The receptors derive from a male patient aged 2-9 years who had a stem cell transplant for acute lymphoblastic leukemia, so the T cells may come from the graft donor.

This clonotype has just a few counts. V and J are TRBV28 and TRBJ2-3; D may be TRBD1 (5 bases). Trimming stripped 2 bases from V and 2 bases from J, with 17 bases between. Per germline, CDR1 MDHEN and CDR2 SYDVKM. This CDR3 is built from 17 residues. CDR3 sequence reads: CASSLLGHRLNTDTQYF. For the CDR3, the DNA is TGTGCCAGCAGTTTACTCGGACATAGACTTAACACAGATACGCAGTATTTT.

This clonotype came up many times. The chain carries TRBV12-3 or TRBV12-4 and TRBJ1-6, with D perhaps matching TRBD1 (6 bases). The CDR3 consists of 14 residues. Trimming left V 7 bases short and J 4 bases short, with 11 bases between. CDR3 bases: TGTGCCAGCACCTCGACAGGATATAATTCACCCCTCCACTTT. It is translated as CASTSTGYNSPLHF.

The chain is built from TRBV25-1 and TRBJ2-7, with D possibly being TRBD2 (6 bases). This CDR3 comprises 13 residues. The V end lost 10 bases, the J end lost 2 bases, and 15 bases lay between the germline ends. Germline V CDR1 and CDR2: MGHDK, SYGVNS. CDR3 coding DNA: TGTGCCATGAGCATCGGGGGTCCCTACGAGCAGTACTTC. As protein: CAMSIGGPYEQYF.

The chain combines TRBV27 with TRBJ2-1; D perhaps matches TRBD2 (5 bases). CDR3 length equals 13 residues. V was clipped by 4 bases and J by 5 bases, with 9 bases between them. CDR1 and CDR2 (germline): MNHEY, SMNVEV (reference sequence). In nucleotides, the CDR3 is TGTGCCAGCAGTTCGCAGCGGAACAATGAGCAGTTCTTC. It is translated as CASSSQRNNEQFF.

This clonotype was observed a few times. This chain uses TRBV2 with TRBJ1-4, with no clear D. Germline V CDR1 and CDR2: SNHLY, FYNNEI. The CDR3 sequence is 15 residues long. V was pared by 2 bases and J by 5 bases, with 12 bases between. CDR3 amino acids: CASSEKARRNEKLFF. In DNA, the CDR3 is TGTGCCAGCAGTGAAAAGGCCAGGAGAAATGAAAAACTGTTTTTT.

This clonotype was recorded at least ten times. The V call is TRBV5-1, the J call TRBJ2-7; D is ambiguous. The CDR3 has 16 residues. V was clipped by 0 bases and J by 2 bases, with 15 bases between them. The germline V gene has CDR1 SGHRS and CDR2 YFSETQ. The CDR3: CASSLARSGFTYEQYF. The CDR3 bases are TGCGCCAGCAGCTTGGCGCGATCGGGCTTCACCTACGAGCAGTACTTC.

This clonotype has ten or more counts. The CDR3: CASSRLGTNNEQFF. DNA for the CDR3: TGCGCCAGCAGCCGTCTCGGGACCAACAATGAGCAGTTCTTC. The chain recombines TRBV4-3 with TRBJ2-1; D may be TRBD1 or TRBD2 (5 bases each). The CDR3 length is 14 residues. Trimming removed 4 bases at V and 5 bases at J, with 12 bases between. Germline CDR1 LGHNA, CDR2 YSLEER.

This chain uses TRBV5-6 with TRBJ2-4, with 10 bases aligning to TRBD2. Germline V CDR1 and CDR2: SGHDT, YYEEEE. CDR3 length: 14 residues. Trimming took 4 bases from V and 11 from J; bases not matched to a gene: 9. The CDR3 spells CASSPAGGGQVQYF. The CDR3 nucleotides are TGTGCCAGCAGCCCAGCGGGAGGGGGGCAGGTTCAGTACTTC.

This clonotype was observed many times. This chain joins TRBV5-1 and TRBJ2-5; TRBD2 matches at 13 bases. After removal of 2 bases from V and 2 bases from J, the junction contained 9 bases not matched to a gene. This CDR3 contains 18 residues. CDR1 SGHRS and CDR2 YFSETQ come from the germline V gene. The CDR3 region is CASSFATTSGRTQETQYF. CDR3 sequence (DNA): TGCGCCAGCAGCTTTGCAACGACTAGCGGGAGGACTCAAGAGACCCAGTACTTC.

This clonotype was seen ten or more times. The V and J genes are TRBV12-3 or TRBV12-4 and TRBJ2-1; 7 nucleotides line up with TRBD1. The trim removed 6 bases at V and 6 bases at J, leaving 11 bases unmatched. The CDR3 consists of 15 residues. In nucleotides, the CDR3 is TGTGCCAGCAGCAGAACAGGGGCGAGGGGCAATGAGCAGTTCTTC. Its protein product is CASSRTGARGNEQFF.

The chain links TRBV29-1 to TRBJ2-7, with 9 bases that match TRBD2. The J segment lost 1 base and the V segment lost 2 bases, leaving 0 bases of the junction unmatched. CDR3 length: 13 amino acids. Germline-derived CDR1 and CDR2 are SQVTM and ANQGSEA. For the CDR3, the DNA is TGCAGCGTTGAAAGCGGGAGGTCCTACGAGCAGTACTTC. Amino acid sequence: CSVESGRSYEQYF.

This clonotype turned up a few times. The J gene is TRBJ2-7, the V gene TRBV5-1; maybe TRBD1 (6 bases). V was trimmed by 2 bases and J by 3 bases, leaving 12 bases between them. CDR1 is SGHRS and CDR2 is YFSETQ in the germline V gene. The CDR3 extends over 14 amino acids. The CDR3 is CASSFRPGDYEQYF. DNA for the CDR3: TGCGCCAGCAGCTTTAGGCCAGGGGACTACGAGCAGTACTTC.

CDR3 region: CASSMTQNTGELFF. The CDR3 bases are TGTGCCAGCAGTATGACCCAGAACACCGGGGAGCTGTTTTTT. The rearrangement links TRBV7-8 to TRBJ2-2; no reliable D call. There are 14 residues in the CDR3. Trimming left V 6 bases short and J 1 base short, with 9 bases between. Looked up from germline, CDR1 is SGHVS and CDR2 is FQNEAQ.

This clonotype came up many times. The V and J genes are TRBV2 and TRBJ2-5; D uncertain. The CDR3 is 12 amino acids. The germline V gene encodes CDR1 SNHLY and CDR2 FYNNEI. The V gene lost 8 bases and the J gene lost 2 bases, with 9 bases spanning the gap. In nucleotides, the CDR3 is TGTGCCAGCTTCGACCTACAAGAGACCCAGTACTTC. Amino acids: CASFDLQETQYF.

A note on this clonotype: A single base is all that separates this from a far larger clone, so a read error is likely. V is TRBV5-1 and J is TRBJ2-1; 11 nucleotides match TRBD2. The CDR3 consists of 14 residues. Germline lookup yields CDR1 SGHRS and CDR2 YFSETQ. The CDR3, as DNA: TGCGCCCGCAGCTTACTAGCGGGAGTCAATGAGCAGTTCTTC. Protein sequence: CARSLLAGVNEQFF.

This clonotype was seen ten or more times. The chain combines TRBV5-1 with TRBJ2-2; 8 nucleotides match TRBD2. There are 16 residues in the CDR3. The germline V gene has CDR1 SGHRS and CDR2 YFSETQ. V shed 1 base and J 1 base; nucleotides not matched to a gene: 3. CDR3 nucleotide sequence: TGCGCCAGCAGCTTGCGAACTAGCGGGAACACCGGGGAGCTGTTTTTT. Protein sequence: CASSLRTSGNTGELFF.

The CDR3 DNA follows: TGTGCCAGCTCACTGGCCCCCACCAATGAGCAGTTCTTC. Translated: CASSLAPTNEQFF. This rearrangement joins TRBV18 to TRBJ2-1; D gene uncertain. V lost 4 bases to trimming and J lost 6 bases, with 10 bases between them. The CDR3 is made up of 13 amino acids. CDR1 is KGHSH and CDR2 is LQKENI in the germline V gene. Using reference TRBV18 and TRBJ2-1 for the parts outside the CDR3, the full variable domain is NAGVMQNPRHLVRRRGQEARLRCSPMKGHSHVYWYRQLPEEGLKFMVYLQKENIIDESGMPKERFSAEFPKEGPSILRIQQVVRGDSAAYFCASSLAPTNEQFFGPGTRLTVL.

In its sample, this clonotype was seen a few times. The chain recombines TRBV15 with TRBJ1-6; 7 bases are shared with TRBD1. J gave up 10 bases and V 3 bases, and 12 bases lay outside the gene matches. The CDR3 consists of 16 residues. Per germline, CDR1 LNHNV and CDR2 YYDKDF (reference sequence). In nucleotides, the CDR3 is TGTGCCACCAGCAGCGAGAGGGGGCGTGGGAGGTCACCCCTCCACTTT. Translated, it gives CATSSERGRGRSPLHF.